The present TCR beta chain was sequenced within a study of T-cell reconstitution after alpha-beta-depleted transplantation in children. General study points: By about two months after transplant, alpha-beta T cells reportedly arose from several hundred graft clones that had expanded.

As it was prepared, the TCRbeta library received unique molecular identifiers. TCRdb reanalysed the PCR reads using MiXCR and keeps one entry per CDR3 protein. The data hold nearly 350,000 distinct CDR3 sequences, with about 16% observed a single time. In regard to this clonotype: The antigen is not known.

Sequences were derived from PBMCs, mostly from graft donor cells, sampled 360 days after TCRalphabeta/CD19-depleted stem cell transplant. This sequence was found in a male patient aged 2-15 years who had a stem cell transplant for acute lymphoblastic leukemia, so the T cells may come from the graft donor.

CDR3: CASRYRGLWNYEQYF. Written as DNA, the CDR3 is TGTGCCAGCAGATATAGGGGACTTTGGAACTACGAGCAGTACTTC. V and J are TRBV28 and TRBJ2-7; tentatively, D is TRBD2 (6 bases). The CDR3 consists of 15 residues. The germline CDR1 and CDR2 sequences are MDHEN and SYDVKM. V lost 6 bases, J lost 3 bases, and 18 bases lay in between.